This entry is about one T cell receptor beta chain. Antigen specificity is unknown. Using immunoSEQ multiplex PCR, the repertoire was profiled, and TCRdb retains in-frame clones only, with some absent. The profile shows roughly 28,000 clones, around 57% of them singletons. These data originate in a study of cytotoxic CD8 clonotypes in ibrutinib-treated CLL. The overall study: 11 relapsed/refractory, around 14 treatment-naive; around 18 IGHV unmutated. General study results and limits: Stable or contracted on treatment, public clonotypes were also uncommon.

The germline V gene encodes CDR1 SNHLY and CDR2 FYNNEI. The germline V and J ends were trimmed by 4 bases and 5 bases, with 6 bases remaining between them. This CDR3 is 11 amino acids long. This clonotype was sampled from a human donor with chronic lymphocytic leukemia. The specimen was PBMCs, collected before ibrutinib treatment. V usage is TRBV2 and J usage is TRBJ2-7, with D uncertain. The CDR3 nucleotides read TGTGCCAGCAGTGGTTATGACGAGCAGTACTTC. Protein sequence: CASSGYDEQYF.